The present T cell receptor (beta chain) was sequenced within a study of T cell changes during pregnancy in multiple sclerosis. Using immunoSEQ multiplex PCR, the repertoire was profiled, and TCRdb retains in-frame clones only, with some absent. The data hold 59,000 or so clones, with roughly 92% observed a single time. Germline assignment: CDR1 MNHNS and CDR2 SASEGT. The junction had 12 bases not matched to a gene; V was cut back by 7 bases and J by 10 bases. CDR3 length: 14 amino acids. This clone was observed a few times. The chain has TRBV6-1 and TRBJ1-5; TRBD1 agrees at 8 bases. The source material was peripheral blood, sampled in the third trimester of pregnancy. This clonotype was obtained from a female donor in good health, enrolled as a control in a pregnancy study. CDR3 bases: TGTGCCAGCAACCCGACAGGGGAGGGAAATCCCCAGCATTTT. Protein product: CASNPTGEGNPQHF.